This TCR beta chain was sequenced in a study of cytomegalovirus exposure and HLA in healthy donors. This clone was seen ten or more times. Its specificity is not known. Whereas donors were nominally healthy upon sampling, unrecorded immune exposures were probable. PCR used 60 Vbeta primers and 13 Jbeta primers. The data were produced by immunoSEQ multiplex PCR, yet TCRdb's version contains in-frame clones alone and is incomplete. The sample includes 150,000 to 200,000 clones, roughly 80% of them seen just once. Points from the study as a whole: An analysis was carried out later, and it reportedly showed fewer N-insertions in an Asian-associated ancestry cluster than the approximately 710-donor mean. Diagnosis of cytomegalovirus status made by the classifier reportedly showed high specificity and sensitivity. Later analysis associated a missense DCLRE1C variant with TCR beta V- and J-gene trimming.

This clonotype originated in a woman in her 40s in good health and CMV-seropositive. Sequencing used PBMCs.

CDR3 in amino acids: CASSLLAFSYNEQFF. The CDR3 DNA follows: TGTGCCAGCAGCCTACTAGCGTTCTCCTACAATGAGCAGTTCTTC. This chain connects TRBV14 to TRBJ2-1, with 7 bases lining up with TRBD2. CDR3 length: 15 amino acids. J gave up 0 bases and V 4 bases, and 3 bases lay outside the gene matches. Germline loops: CDR1 SGHDN, CDR2 FVKESK.